This T cell receptor beta chain is drawn from a study of early stage breast cancer tumors. Method: immunoSEQ multiplex PCR; TCRdb's copy keeps in-frame clones and lacks some. The sample shows around 53,000 clones, 75% to 95% of them seen only once. The CDR3 runs 16 residues. In germline, CDR1 is MNHNY, CDR2 SVGAGI (reference sequence). Trimming pared 4 bases from V and 6 bases from J, leaving 16 bases between. This receptor was identified in a person between 70 and 80 years old with breast cancer. This chain joins TRBV6-6 and TRBJ1-6, with D perhaps matching TRBD1 (5 bases). Material for sequencing was blood. CDR3 DNA sequence: TGTGCCAGCAGTTTCCTGGGGGGGAACGCTAATTCACCCCTCCACTTT. This translates into CASSFLGGNANSPLHF.